There are a few counts of the clone carrying this T cell receptor beta chain. The target antigen is unknown. From germline, CDR1 is SGHRS and CDR2 YFSETQ. CDR3 length: 15 residues. Trimming pared 3 bases from V and 1 base from J, leaving 10 bases between. This sample was taken from a study of shared clonotypes between healthy human individuals. Overall study: The people who gave samples were a couple of women and a few men aged 18 to 49.

Regarding the study as a whole: Only a few donors were included, so the genetic and exposure-history diversity represented was limited.

Assay used: immunoSEQ multiplex PCR; TCRdb lists only in-frame clones, some missing. The sample comprises about 1 million clones, 60% to 80% of which are singletons, and approximately 1.5% rests with the top ten. The chain recombines TRBV5-1 with TRBJ2-2, with D uncertain. The sequence came from a man younger than 35 in good health. The sample was memory CD4+ T cells sorted from blood. Noted subset: CD45RA-negative fraction. CDR3 sequence: CASSSQPVNTGELFF. The CDR3 coding sequence is TGCGCCAGCAGCTCTCAGCCGGTGAACACCGGGGAGCTGTTTTTT.